The clone carrying this T cell receptor (beta chain) was observed at least ten times. Its antigen remains unidentified. This sample was included in a study of human T cells and chemical hapten exposure. Study in general: Patients, largely female, had alopecia areata, totalis or universalis. The study, taken as a whole, reports: It was expanded TCRs that formed significantly more large CDR3 similarity clusters than controls did. The count of PT1 expanded TCRs correlated positively with patch test score.

Germline CDR1 and CDR2: LGHNT and FRNRAP. The V and J ends lost 2 bases and 8 bases respectively, with 7 bases between them. The CDR3 runs 12 residues. Each CDR3 protein is one row after TCRdb ran MiXCR on the RACE reads. Among 340,000 or so distinct CDR3 sequences, around 6.9% were seen once, and the ten largest hold about 8%. This sample's time point: patch test 1, 2 weeks after DPC sensitization. As to treatment: therapeutic diphenylcyclopropenone sensitization with weekly scalp DPC. The sequencing here drew on whole blood, taken in connection with sensitization to the hapten diphenylcyclopropenone (DPC). The receptor comes from a woman between 18 and 29 years old with alopecia areata. Some clones in this sample may be carry-over from other donors' samples. The chain combines TRBV12-5 with TRBJ2-1; D gene unclear. The CDR3 DNA sequence: TGTGCTAGTGGTTTGAGTAAGGATGAGCAGTTCTTC. Protein product: CASGLSKDEQFF.